Listed below are T cell receptor beta chains from one sample, sequenced in a study of CD8+ T cells in alopecia areata. Generated by immunoSEQ multiplex PCR, the TCRdb table keeps only in-frame clones and is missing some. The repertoire holds some 180,000 clones, with roughly 46% as singletons. The sequencing used CD8+ T cells sorted from blood, collected at week 52, from a patient treated with tofacitinib. All receptors come from a human donor with alopecia areata. Each CDR3 is given with its conserved first and last residue. D genes are given only for firm matches. Some rows mark clone size as missing; the rest say once, few, many or name a class of expanded clone.

TRBV11-2	TRBD1	TRBJ1-2	few	TGTGCCAGCCGATCCATGACAGGGAAATCTAACTATGGCTACACCTTC	CASRSMTGKSNYGYTF
TRBV6-6	.	TRBJ1-1	few	TGTGCCAGCAGTTACGGGTGGGGGGTCACTGAAGCTTTCTTT	CASSYGWGVTEAFF
TRBV7-6	.	TRBJ1-4	few	TGTGCCAGCAGCTTAGGTGGCAGGGTGGATGAAAAACTGTTTTTT	CASSLGGRVDEKLFF
TRBV2	TRBD1	TRBJ1-1	once	TGTGCCAGCAGTACAGGGGGTAGGACTGAAGCTTTCTTT	CASSTGGRTEAFF
TRBV29-1	.	TRBJ2-7	.	TGCAGCGTTGAGGGATCCGTGACAGGAAGCTCCTACGAGCAGTACTTC	CSVEGSVTGSSYEQYF
TRBV15	TRBD1	TRBJ1-1	.	TGTGCCACCAGCAAACAGGGGGACACTGAAGCTTTCTTT	CATSKQGDTEAFF
TRBV7-9	TRBD1	TRBJ1-2	.	TGTGCCAGCAGCGAACAGGGGGAAGGCTATGGCTACACCTTC	CASSEQGEGYGYTF
TRBV27	.	TRBJ2-2	.	TGTGCCAGCAGTTTTCAGGGGTCCGGGGAGCTGTTTTTT	CASSFQGSGELFF
TRBV30	.	TRBJ2-2	.	TGTGCCTGGAGTGTGATCAACACCGGGGAGCTGTTTTTT	CAWSVINTGELFF
TRBV5-1	.	TRBJ1-6	few	TGCGCCAGCAGCTCGGACAGTACGACCAATTCACCCCTCCACTTT	CASSSDSTTNSPLHF